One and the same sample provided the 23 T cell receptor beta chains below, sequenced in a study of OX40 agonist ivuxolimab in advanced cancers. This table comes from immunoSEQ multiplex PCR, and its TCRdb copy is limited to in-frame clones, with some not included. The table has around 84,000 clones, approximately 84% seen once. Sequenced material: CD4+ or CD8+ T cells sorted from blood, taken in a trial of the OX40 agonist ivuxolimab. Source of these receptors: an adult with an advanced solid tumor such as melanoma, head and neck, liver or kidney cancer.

The CDR3 nucleotides are TGTGCCAGCAGTGAGGCAGCCGCCCCTAACACTGAAGCTTTCTTT. It codes for CASSEAAAPNTEAFF. The chain couples TRBV6-1 to TRBJ1-1; D is ambiguous. Between the trimmed V and J ends, which lost 3 bases and 2 bases, there was a span of 13 bases. Germline V gives CDR1 MNHNS, CDR2 SASEGT. The CDR3 covers 15 residues.

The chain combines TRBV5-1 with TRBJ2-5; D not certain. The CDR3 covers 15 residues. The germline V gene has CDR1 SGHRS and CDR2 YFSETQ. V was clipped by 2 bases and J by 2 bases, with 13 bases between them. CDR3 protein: CASSFGDISQETQYF. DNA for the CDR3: TGCGCCAGCAGCTTCGGCGATATTTCGCAAGAGACCCAGTACTTC.

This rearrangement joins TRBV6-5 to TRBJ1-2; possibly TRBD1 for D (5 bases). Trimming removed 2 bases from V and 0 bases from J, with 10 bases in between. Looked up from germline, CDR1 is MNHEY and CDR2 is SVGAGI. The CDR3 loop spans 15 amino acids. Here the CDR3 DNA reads TGTGCCAGCAGTTACGGGCAGGGAACTAACTATGGCTACACCTTC. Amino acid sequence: CASSYGQGTNYGYTF.

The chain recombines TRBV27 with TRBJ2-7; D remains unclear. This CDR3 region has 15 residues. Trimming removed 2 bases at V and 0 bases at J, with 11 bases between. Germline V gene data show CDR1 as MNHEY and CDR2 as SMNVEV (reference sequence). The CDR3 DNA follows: TGTGCCAGCAGTTTACGGCGCTGGGGCTCCTACGAGCAGTACTTC. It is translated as CASSLRRWGSYEQYF.

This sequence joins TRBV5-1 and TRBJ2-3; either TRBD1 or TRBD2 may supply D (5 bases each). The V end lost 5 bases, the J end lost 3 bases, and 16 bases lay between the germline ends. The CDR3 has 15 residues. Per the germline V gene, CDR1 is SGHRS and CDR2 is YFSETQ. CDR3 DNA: TGCGCCAGCAGTTACAGGTCAGGCGGGACAGATACGCAGTATTTT. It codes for CASSYRSGGTDTQYF. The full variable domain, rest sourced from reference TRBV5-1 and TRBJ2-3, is KAGVTQTPRYLIKTRGQQVTLSCSPISGHRSVSWYQQTPGQGLQFLFEYFSETQRNKGNFPGRFSGRQFSNSRSEMNVSTLELGDSALYLCASSYRSGGTDTQYFGPGTRLTVL.

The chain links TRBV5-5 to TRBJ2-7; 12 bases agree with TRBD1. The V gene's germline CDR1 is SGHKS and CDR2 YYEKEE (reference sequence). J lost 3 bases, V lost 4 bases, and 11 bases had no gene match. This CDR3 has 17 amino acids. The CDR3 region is CASSQHSGTGGIYEQYF. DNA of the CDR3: TGTGCCAGCAGCCAACACTCGGGGACAGGGGGCATCTACGAGCAGTACTTC.

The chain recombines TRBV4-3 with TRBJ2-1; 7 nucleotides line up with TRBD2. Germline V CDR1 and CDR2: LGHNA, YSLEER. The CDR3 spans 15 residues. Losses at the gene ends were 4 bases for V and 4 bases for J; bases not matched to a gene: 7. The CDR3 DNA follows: TGCGCCAGCAGCCTACGAGCGGGACCTTACAATGAGCAGTTCTTC. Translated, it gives CASSLRAGPYNEQFF.

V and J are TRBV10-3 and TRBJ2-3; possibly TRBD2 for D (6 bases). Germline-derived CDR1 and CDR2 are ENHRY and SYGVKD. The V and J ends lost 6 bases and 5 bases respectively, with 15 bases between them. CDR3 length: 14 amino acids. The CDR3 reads CAIRLGQGGDTQYF. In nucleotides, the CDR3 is TGTGCCATCAGGTTAGGGCAGGGAGGAGATACGCAGTATTTT.

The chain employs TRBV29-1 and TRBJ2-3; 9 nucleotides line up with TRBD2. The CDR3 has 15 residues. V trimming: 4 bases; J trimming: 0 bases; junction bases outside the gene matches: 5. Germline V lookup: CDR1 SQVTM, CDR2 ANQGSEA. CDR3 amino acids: CSVGASGASTDTQYF. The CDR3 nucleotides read TGCAGCGTTGGGGCTAGCGGGGCTAGCACAGATACGCAGTATTTT.

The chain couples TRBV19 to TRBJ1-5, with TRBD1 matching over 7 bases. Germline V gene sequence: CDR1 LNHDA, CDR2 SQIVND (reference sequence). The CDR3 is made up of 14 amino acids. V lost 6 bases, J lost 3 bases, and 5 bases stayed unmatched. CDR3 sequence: CASREGQLNQPQHF. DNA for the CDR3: TGTGCCAGTAGAGAGGGACAGCTCAATCAGCCCCAGCATTTT.

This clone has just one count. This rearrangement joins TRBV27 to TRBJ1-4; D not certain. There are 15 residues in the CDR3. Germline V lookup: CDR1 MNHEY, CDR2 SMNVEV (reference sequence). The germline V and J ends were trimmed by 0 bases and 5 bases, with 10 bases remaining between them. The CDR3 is CASSLSVPRNEKLFF. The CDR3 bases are TGTGCCAGCAGTTTATCAGTCCCGCGAAATGAAAAACTGTTTTTT.

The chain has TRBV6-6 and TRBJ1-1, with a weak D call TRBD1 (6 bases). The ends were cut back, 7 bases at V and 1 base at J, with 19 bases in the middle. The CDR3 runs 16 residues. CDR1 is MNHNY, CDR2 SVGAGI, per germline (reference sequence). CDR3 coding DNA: TGTGCCAGCACCGACGGGGGATCGGGGGCGAACACTGAAGCTTTCTTT. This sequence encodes CASTDGGSGANTEAFF.

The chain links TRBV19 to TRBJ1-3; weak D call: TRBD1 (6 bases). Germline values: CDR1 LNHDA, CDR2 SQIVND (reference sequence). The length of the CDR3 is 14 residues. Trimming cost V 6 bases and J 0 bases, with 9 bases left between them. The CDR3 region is CASSRDNSGNTIYF. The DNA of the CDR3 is TGTGCCAGTAGCCGGGACAACTCTGGAAACACCATATATTTT.

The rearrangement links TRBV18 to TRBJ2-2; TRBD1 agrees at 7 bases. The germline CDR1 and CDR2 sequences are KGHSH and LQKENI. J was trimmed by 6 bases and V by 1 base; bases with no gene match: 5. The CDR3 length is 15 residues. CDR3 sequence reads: CASSPRRQGAGELFF. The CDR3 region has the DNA TGTGCCAGCTCACCACGAAGACAGGGTGCCGGGGAGCTGTTTTTT.

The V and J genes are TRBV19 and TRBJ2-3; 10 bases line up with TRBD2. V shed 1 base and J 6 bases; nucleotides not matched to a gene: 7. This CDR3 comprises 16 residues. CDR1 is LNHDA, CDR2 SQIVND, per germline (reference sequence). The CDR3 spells CASSIVASGSGDTQYF. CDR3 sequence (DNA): TGTGCCAGTAGTATAGTGGCTAGCGGGAGTGGTGATACGCAGTATTTT. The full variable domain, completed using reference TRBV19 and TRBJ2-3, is DGGITQSPKYLFRKEGQNVTLSCEQNLNHDAMYWYRQDPGQGLRLIYYSQIVNDFQKGDIAEGYSVSREKKESFPLTVTSAQKNPTAFYLCASSIVASGSGDTQYFGPGTRLTVL.

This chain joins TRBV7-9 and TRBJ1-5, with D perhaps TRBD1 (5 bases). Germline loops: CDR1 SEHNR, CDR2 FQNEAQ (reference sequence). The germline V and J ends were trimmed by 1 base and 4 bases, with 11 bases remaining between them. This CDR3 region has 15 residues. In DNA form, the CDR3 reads TGTGCCAGCAGCTTAGAGGGCGGGGGAAATCAGCCCCAGCATTTT. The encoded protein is CASSLEGGGNQPQHF. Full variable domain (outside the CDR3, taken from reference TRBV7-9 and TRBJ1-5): DTGVSQNPRHKITKRGQNVTFRCDPISEHNRLYWYRQTLGQGPEFLTYFQNEAQLEKSRLLSDRFSAERPKGSFSTLEIQRTEQGDSAMYLCASSLEGGGNQPQHFGDGTRLSIL.

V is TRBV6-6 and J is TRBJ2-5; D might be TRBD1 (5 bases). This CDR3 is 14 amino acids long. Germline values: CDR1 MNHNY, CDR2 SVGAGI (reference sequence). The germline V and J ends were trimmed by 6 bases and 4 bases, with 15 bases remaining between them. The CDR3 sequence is CASRTQTAPETQYF. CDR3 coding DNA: TGTGCCAGCAGGACACAGACAGCGCCAGAGACCCAGTACTTC.

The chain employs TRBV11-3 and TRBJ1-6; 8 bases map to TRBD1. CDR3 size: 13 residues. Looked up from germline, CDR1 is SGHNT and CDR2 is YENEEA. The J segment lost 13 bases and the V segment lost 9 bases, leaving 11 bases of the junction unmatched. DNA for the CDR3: TGTGCCAGTCGGGACAGGTCTACGAGTCCCCTCCACTTT. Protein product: CASRDRSTSPLHF. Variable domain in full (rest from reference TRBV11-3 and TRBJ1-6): EAGVVQSPRYKIIEKKQPVAFWCNPISGHNTLYWYLQNLGQGPELLIRYENEEAVDDSQLPKDRFSAERLKGVDSTLKIQPAELGDSAVYLCASRDRSTSPLHFGNGTRLTVT.

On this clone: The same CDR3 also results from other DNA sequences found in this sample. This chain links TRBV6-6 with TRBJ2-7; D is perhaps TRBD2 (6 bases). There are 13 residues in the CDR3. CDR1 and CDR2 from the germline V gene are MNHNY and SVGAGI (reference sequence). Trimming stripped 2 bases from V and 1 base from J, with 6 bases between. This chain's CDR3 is CASSYGTSYEQYF. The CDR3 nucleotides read TGTGCCAGCAGTTACGGGACTTCCTACGAGCAGTACTTC.

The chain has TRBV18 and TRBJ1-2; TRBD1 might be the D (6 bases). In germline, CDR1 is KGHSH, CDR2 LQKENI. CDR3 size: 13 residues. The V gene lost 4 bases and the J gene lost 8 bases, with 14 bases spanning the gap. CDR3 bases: TGTGCCAGCTCACTGGACAGTATGAGGGGCTACACCTTC. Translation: CASSLDSMRGYTF.

Here the CDR3 DNA reads TGCGCCAGCAGCTTGAAGGCAGCGGGGGTAAACAATGAGCAGTTCTTC. Residues: CASSLKAAGVNNEQFF. This chain links TRBV5-1 with TRBJ2-1; TRBD2 matches at 8 bases. The CDR3 consists of 16 residues. CDR1 is SGHRS, CDR2 YFSETQ, per germline. Trimming took 1 base from V and 5 from J; bases not matched to a gene: 8. The variable domain in full, completed from reference TRBV5-1 and TRBJ2-1, reads KAGVTQTPRYLIKTRGQQVTLSCSPISGHRSVSWYQQTPGQGLQFLFEYFSETQRNKGNFPGRFSGRQFSNSRSEMNVSTLELGDSALYLCASSLKAAGVNNEQFFGPGTRLTVL.

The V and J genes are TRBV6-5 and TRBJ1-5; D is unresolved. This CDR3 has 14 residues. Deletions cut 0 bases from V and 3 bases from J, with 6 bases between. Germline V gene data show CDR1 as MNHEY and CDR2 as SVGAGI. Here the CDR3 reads CASSYSSYNQPQHF. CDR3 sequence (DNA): TGTGCCAGCAGTTACTCCTCCTACAATCAGCCCCAGCATTTT.

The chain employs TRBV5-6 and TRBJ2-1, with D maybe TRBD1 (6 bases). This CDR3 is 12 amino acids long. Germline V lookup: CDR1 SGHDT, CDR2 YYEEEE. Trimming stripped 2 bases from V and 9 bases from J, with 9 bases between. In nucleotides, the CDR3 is TGTGCCAGCAGCTTACAGGGCATTGAGCAGTTCTTC. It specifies CASSLQGIEQFF.